This T cell receptor (beta chain) stems from a study of regulatory T cells in long-lasting Graves disease. Germline V gene sequence: CDR1 KGHSH, CDR2 LQKENI. The CDR3 spans 17 residues. V dropped 1 base and J dropped 1 base, with 16 bases sitting between them. With iRepertoire HTBI primers and Arm-PCR of CDR3 regions, TCR beta libraries were built. TCRdb recomputed calls from the multiplex PCR reads with MiXCR, one row per CDR3 protein. The sample comprises some 250,000 distinct CDR3 sequences, about 17% of which are singletons, and approximately 14% rests with the top ten. In this sample, this clonotype turned up many times. Documented time point: newly diagnosed GD, antithyroid drugs for less than 3 months. The TCR library was prepared using RNA isolated from PBMCs. The sample also formed part of further work on T cells in Graves' hyperthyroidism and ophthalmopathy. From that second work: An initial round of RT-PCR targeting the TCR CDR3 relied on the HTBI primer set.

J is TRBJ1-1 and V is TRBV18, with D hard to call. This receptor was identified in a woman under 40 with Graves disease. This specimen was peripheral blood mononuclear cells (PBMCs), taken at new diagnosis, from a patient treated with antithyroid drugs. For the CDR3, the DNA is TGTGCCAGCTCACCACAAGGTTATTACGGCGGGAACACTGAAGCTTTCTTT. Its translation is CASSPQGYYGGNTEAFF. The whole variable domain, filled in from reference TRBV18 and TRBJ1-1, reads NAGVMQNPRHLVRRRGQEARLRCSPMKGHSHVYWYRQLPEEGLKFMVYLQKENIIDESGMPKERFSAEFPKEGPSILRIQQVVRGDSAAYFCASSPQGYYGGNTEAFFGQGTRLTVV.